This entry concerns a single T cell receptor (beta chain). These data originate in a study of memory CD4+ T cells and cytomegalovirus serostatus. Study-wide background: This sample comes from healthy Belgian adults, eight or nine CMV seropositive, approximately 24 seronegative.

Single viable CD3+CD4+CD8-CD45RO+ cells were sorted as the memory CD4+ T cells. Serostatus was set by detecting CMV pp150, pp28, p38, p52 IgG. After thawing, CD4+ T cells were positively selected. Sequencing was performed with immunoSEQ multiplex PCR; in TCRdb, only in-frame clones are kept and a portion is missing. In the table there are some 66,000 clones, 76% of which are singletons. The CDR3 contains 14 residues. V was pared by 2 bases and J by 8 bases, with 10 bases between. Germline V gene lookup returns CDR1 SGHVS and CDR2 FNYEAQ. This clonotype was obtained from an adult in good health and CMV-seropositive. V and J are TRBV7-6 and TRBJ1-6; D not certain. The specimen sequenced was memory CD4+ T cells from blood. Here the CDR3 DNA reads TGTGCCAGCAGCTTACGGACGGAAGATTCACCCCTCCACTTT. It is translated as CASSLRTEDSPLHF.